This TCR beta chain was captured by sequencing in a study of blood T cells in healthy people across ages. Study conclusions and caveats: Per million T cells, TCR beta diversity dropped about linearly as age rose.

Details on this clonotype: The target antigen is unknown.

The draw of peripheral blood yielded roughly 9.1 milliliters from each donor. The amount of total RNA extracted per sample was at least 6 micrograms. The CDR3 runs to 16 residues. CDR1 MNHEY and CDR2 SVGAGI come from the germline V gene. After removal of 0 bases from V and 3 bases from J, the junction contained 8 bases not matched to a gene. A second about 7 to 12 cycle PCR used barcoded and J-beta primers. MiXCR was run by TCRdb on the 5' RACE reads, yielding one entry per CDR3 protein. The sample holds 650,000 to 800,000 distinct CDR3 sequences; 44% are singletons and the top ten take about 19%. This chain connects TRBV6-5 to TRBJ2-7; 7 positions match TRBD1. Sequenced material: blood. The sequence derives from a man in his sixties in good health. CDR3: CASSYSSGQTIYEQYF. CDR3 DNA: TGTGCCAGCAGTTACTCTTCGGGACAGACCATCTACGAGCAGTACTTC.